What follows are 5 T cell receptor beta chains derived from one specimen sequenced in a study of shared clonotypes between healthy human individuals. The naive CD8 subset, CD45RO-negative cells positively selected for CCR7, excluded terminally differentiated effector memory CD45RA+ cells. The repertoire was sequenced with immunoSEQ multiplex PCR; TCRdb's copy has only in-frame clones and lacks some. Here the sample spans some 2.1 million clones, approximately 94% being singletons. The source material was naive CD8+ T cells sorted from blood. Receptors were obtained from a man in his late teens or twenties in good health.

The V gene is TRBV7-9, the J gene TRBJ1-2; D gene unclear. Deletions cut 7 bases from V and 6 bases from J, with 15 bases between. This CDR3 is 13 amino acids long. The germline gives CDR1 SEHNR, CDR2 FQNEAQ (reference sequence). The CDR3 region is CASTSHRIDGYTF. Here the CDR3 DNA reads TGTGCCAGCACCTCACACAGAATCGATGGCTACACCTTC.

The chain has TRBV19 and TRBJ2-2; the D call may be TRBD1 or TRBD2 (5 bases each). Germline CDR1 is LNHDA and CDR2 is SQIVND (reference sequence). This CDR3 has 17 residues. Deletions cut 5 bases from V and 3 bases from J, with 19 bases between. The CDR3 sequence: CASSPTGSQGYTGELFF. CDR3 in DNA: TGTGCCAGTAGTCCGACGGGATCGCAGGGATACACCGGGGAGCTGTTTTTT.

J is TRBJ2-7 and V is TRBV5-8; D is tentatively TRBD1 or TRBD2 (7 bases each). Per the germline V gene, CDR1 is SGHTS and CDR2 is YDEGEE. Trimming took off 7 bases at V and 0 bases at J, with 11 bases between the two ends. The CDR3 contains 13 residues. The CDR3 protein is CASGGDSSYEQYF. The DNA of the CDR3 is TGTGCCAGCGGGGGGGACAGCTCCTACGAGCAGTACTTC.

V usage is TRBV6-5 and J usage is TRBJ1-2; D unclear. The CDR3 sequence is 16 residues long. CDR1 and CDR2 (germline): MNHEY, SVGAGI. Trimming left V 0 bases short and J 4 bases short, with 15 bases between. This CDR3 is CASSYSSQILRYGYTF. The DNA of the CDR3 is TGTGCCAGCAGTTACTCCTCACAGATCCTACGCTATGGCTACACCTTC.

The chain employs TRBV5-4 and TRBJ1-2, with 7 bases that match TRBD1. J was trimmed by 1 base and V by 7 bases; bases with no gene match: 7. The CDR3 has 14 amino acids. Germline lookup yields CDR1 SGHNT and CDR2 YYREEE (reference sequence). CDR3 coding DNA: TGTGCCAGCGTAGGGACAGACCTTAACTATGGCTACACCTTC. Translating gives CASVGTDLNYGYTF.